This T cell receptor beta chain derives from a study of shared clonotypes between healthy human individuals. Study outcomes and limitations: Sharing across four donors was highest in naive CD4 (roughly 5%) and lowest in memory CD8 (roughly 0.4%).

The germline V gene has CDR1 MDHEN and CDR2 SYDVKM. The length of the CDR3 is 15 residues. Deletions cut 4 bases from V and 1 base from J, with 12 bases between. A CD45RA-negative memory subset and a CD45RA+ naive subset were separated from the CD4+ cells. TCRdb keeps only in-frame clones here, not all; method: immunoSEQ multiplex PCR. The sample contains around 720,000 clones, more than 70% of which appear only once. On this clone itself: Its target is unknown.

The sequenced sample consisted of memory CD4+ T cells sorted from blood. Subset defined: CD45RA-negative fraction. The chain combines TRBV28 with TRBJ2-3; TRBD2 is a possible D gene (6 bases). This receptor was identified in a woman in her 30s in good health. CDR3 sequence: CASSSGGPGTDTQYF. The CDR3 DNA is TGTGCCAGCAGTTCCGGAGGGCCCGGCACAGATACGCAGTATTTT.